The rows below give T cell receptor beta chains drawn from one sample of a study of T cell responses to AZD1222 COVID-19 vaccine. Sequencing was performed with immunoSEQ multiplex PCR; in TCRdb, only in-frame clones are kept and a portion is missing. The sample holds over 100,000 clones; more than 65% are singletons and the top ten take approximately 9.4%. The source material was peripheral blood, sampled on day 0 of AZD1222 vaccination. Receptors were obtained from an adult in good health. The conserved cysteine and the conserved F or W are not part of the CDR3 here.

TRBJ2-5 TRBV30 AWMVSGGETQY
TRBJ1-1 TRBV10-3 AISEQSEAF
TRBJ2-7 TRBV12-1 ASSSKAGGLASYEQY
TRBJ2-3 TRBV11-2 ASSLLAGAAKATDTQY
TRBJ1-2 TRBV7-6 ASSLGGGYGYT
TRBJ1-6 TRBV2 ASSEAPGQRD
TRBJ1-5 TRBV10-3 AISDFGGEGLLGVQPQH
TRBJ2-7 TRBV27 ASSLNSEVYEQY
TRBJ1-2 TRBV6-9 ASSHLRTVPKNYGYT
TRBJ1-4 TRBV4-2 ASSQGHGATNEKLF
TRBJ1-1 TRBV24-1 ATSAGGMNTEAF
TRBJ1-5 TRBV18 ASSPAGNSNQPQH
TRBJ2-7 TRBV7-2 ASSRGDRGFYEQY
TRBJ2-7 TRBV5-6 ASNSWGAPYEQY
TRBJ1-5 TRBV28 ASSFGYQPQH
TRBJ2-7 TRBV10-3 AISDTDKYEQY
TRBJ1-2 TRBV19 ASSSFYGYT
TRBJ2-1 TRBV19 ASSQTPGQRFIHEQF